Below, one T cell receptor (beta chain) is given with its context. Its antigen is as yet unknown. The sample originates from a study of T-cell memory formation after mild COVID-19. For the study at large: Each donor largely had its own TCR clusters.

The germline V and J ends were trimmed by 5 bases and 3 bases, with 11 bases remaining between them. There are 14 residues in the CDR3. In germline, CDR1 is MNHEY, CDR2 SVGEGT. Via MiXCR, TCRdb re-called the 5' RACE reads, giving one row per CDR3 protein. The sample carries about 290,000 distinct CDR3 sequences, about 20% recorded once. Points from the study as a whole: Pre-infection memory carried some responding clones, suggesting that cross-reactive memory joined. Later expanders leaned toward CD4+, whereas clones contracting from day 15 to 85 were balanced CD4/CD8. Mainly CM and EM harbored the contracting CD4+ clones; mainly EMRA harbored the CD8+ ones.

Sequenced material: PBMCs or a T cell subset sorted from them (not recorded which). The V gene is TRBV6-2 or TRBV6-3, the J gene TRBJ1-5; D might be TRBD1 (5 bases). The receptor comes from a man between 18 and 35 years old who had mild COVID-19 (a few samples of this study predate the infection). Cell type and time point are not known. For the CDR3, the DNA is TGTGCCAGCAGTAGCAGGGACCCCAATCAGCCCCAGCATTTT. Encoded protein: CASSSRDPNQPQHF.